This T cell receptor beta chain came from a study of T-cell memory formation after mild COVID-19. Study details: Most TCR clusters belonged to a single donor.

The CDR3 runs to 13 residues. The V and J ends lost 4 bases and 3 bases respectively, with 9 bases between them. The TCR alpha and TCR beta cDNA libraries, bearing sample barcodes and UMIs, were generated by 5'RACE using constant-segment primers. TCRdb reprocessed the 5' RACE reads via MiXCR and lists one record per CDR3 protein. Of around 130,000 distinct CDR3 sequences listed, about 14% are singletons. This chain connects TRBV12-3 or TRBV12-4 to TRBJ1-1; D unclear. The sequence was collected from an adult woman who had mild COVID-19 (a few samples of this study predate the infection). Cell type and time point are not known. The specimen sequenced was PBMCs or a T cell subset sorted from them (not recorded which). CDR3 loop: CASSYGVYTEAFF. The DNA for the CDR3 is TGTGCCAGCAGTTACGGGGTGTACACTGAAGCTTTCTTT.